Following are 5 T cell receptor beta chains from one sample sequenced in a study of T cell responses to AZD1222 COVID-19 vaccine. The assay was immunoSEQ multiplex PCR, and TCRdb's table has in-frame clones only and misses some. The table lists 95,000 to 100,000 clones, about nine tenths of them singletons. The source material was peripheral blood, sampled on day 0 of AZD1222 vaccination. The receptor source for this set is an adult in good health.

This sequence joins TRBV11-2 and TRBJ2-3, with 12 bases matching TRBD2. Per the germline V gene, CDR1 is SGHAT and CDR2 is FQNNGV. CDR3 length: 15 residues. V dropped 4 bases and J dropped 5; count of bases not matched to a gene: 4. CDR3 nucleotide sequence: TGTGCCAGCAGCTCCCTGACTAGCGGGGGAGATACGCAGTATTTT. This codes for CASSSLTSGGDTQYF. Drawing the rest from reference TRBV11-2 and TRBJ2-3, the complete variable domain is EAGVAQSPRYKIIEKRQSVAFWCNPISGHATLYWYQQILGQGPKLLIQFQNNGVVDDSQLPKDRFSAERLKGVDSTLKIQPAKLEDSAVYLCASSSLTSGGDTQYFGPGTRLTVL.

This sequence joins TRBV2 and TRBJ1-2; TRBD1 agrees at 8 bases. Germline lookup yields CDR1 SNHLY and CDR2 FYNNEI. Trimming at V came to 6 bases and at J to 8 bases, leaving 8 bases not matched to a gene. The CDR3 contains 13 residues. CDR3 sequence (DNA): TGTGCCAGCAGCATGGACAGGGTGGGCGGCTACACCTTC. This encodes CASSMDRVGGYTF.

V is TRBV9 and J is TRBJ1-2, with 8 bases fitting TRBD1. The CDR3 is made up of 15 amino acids. CDR1 and CDR2 (germline): SGDLS, YYNGEE. With 4 bases clipped from V and 7 bases from J, the junction kept 12 bases outside the gene matches. CDR3 in amino acids: CASSSTPTGVLGYTF. CDR3 sequence (DNA): TGTGCCAGCAGCTCGACACCGACAGGGGTGCTTGGCTACACCTTC.

V is TRBV28 and J is TRBJ1-1; a weak D match, TRBD1 (6 bases). Germline-derived CDR1 and CDR2 are MDHEN and SYDVKM. V shed 3 bases and J shed 6 bases, with 14 bases lying between them. This CDR3 comprises 14 residues. CDR3 bases: TGTGCCAGCAGTTTTATACTGGGGGCGCCTGAAGCTTTCTTT. Amino acid sequence: CASSFILGAPEAFF.

This clone was found once. V is TRBV2 and J is TRBJ2-3; D not certain. The length of the CDR3 is 12 residues. Germline V gene lookup returns CDR1 SNHLY and CDR2 FYNNEI. V lost 4 bases, J lost 1 base, and 3 bases lay in between. The CDR3 sequence is CASSAGTDTQYF. The CDR3 DNA follows: TGTGCCAGCAGTGCCGGCACAGATACGCAGTATTTT.